A selection of T cell receptor beta chains follows, all from one sample in a study of blood T cell repertoires in COVID-19. The protocol was immunoSEQ multiplex PCR, while the TCRdb copy is restricted to in-frame clones and leaves out a portion. The sample yields some 190,000 clones, roughly nine tenths seen once. Sequences were obtained from peripheral blood. These receptor sequences come from a man under 40 with acute or convalescent COVID-19. Each CDR3 is given with its conserved first and last residue. The D gene is left open where the match is weak. Where a row states a size, it is once, few, many or the class of an expanded clone; other rows omit it.

D gene,V gene,clone size,J gene,CDR3 DNA,CDR3 protein
.,TRBV28,.,TRBJ1-2,TGTGCCAGCAGTTTAGGGCAGGTCTATGGCTACACCTTC,CASSLGQVYGYTF
.,TRBV4-1,.,TRBJ2-2,TGCGCCAGCAGCAGGGGTACCGGGGAGCTGTTTTTT,CASSRGTGELFF
.,TRBV19,.,TRBJ1-2,TGTGCCAGTGGGACTATCCGGGACGGACATCTAAAAGGCTACACCTTC,CASGTIRDGHLKGYTF
.,TRBV6-1,.,TRBJ1-5,TGTGCCAGCAGTGAGGTGCTGTCACGGCAGCCCCAGCATTTT,CASSEVLSRQPQHF
.,TRBV11-3,.,TRBJ2-3,TGTGCCAGCAGCTTAGGAGGGTTGGGTACAGATACGCAGTATTTT,CASSLGGLGTDTQYF
TRBD2,TRBV6-5,.,TRBJ2-7,TGTGCCAGCAGTTTGGGACTAGCGGGAGGAGGCTACGAGCAGTACTTC,CASSLGLAGGGYEQYF
.,TRBV5-1,.,TRBJ2-2,TGCGCCAGCAACGGGTCCCCCTCGAACACCGGGGAGCTGTTTTTT,CASNGSPSNTGELFF
.,TRBV10-3,.,TRBJ1-1,TGTGCCATCAGGGCGGGGGGTGATACTGAAGCTTTCTTT,CAIRAGGDTEAFF
.,TRBV24-1,.,TRBJ2-7,TGTGCCACCAGTGATATTAACAGGGCTGGGGGCGAGCAGTACTTC,CATSDINRAGGEQYF
.,TRBV4-1,.,TRBJ2-5,TGCGCCAGCAGCCAAGTGGTCTCAGGTCCGCAAGAGACCCAGTACTTC,CASSQVVSGPQETQYF
.,TRBV11-2,.,TRBJ1-6,TGTGCCAGCAGCCCGAGTACCCCACGGGGTTCACCCCTCCACTTT,CASSPSTPRGSPLHF
TRBD1,TRBV11-2,.,TRBJ2-7,TGTGCCAGCAGCTTAGCCGGGACAGTAAGCTACGAGCAGTACTTC,CASSLAGTVSYEQYF
.,TRBV12-3/TRBV12-4,.,TRBJ2-2,TGTGCCAGCAGGAGTGTAAACGGCGGGGAGCTGTTTTTT,CASRSVNGGELFF
TRBD2,TRBV7-9,.,TRBJ2-1,TGTGCCAGCAGCATACCGGGACTAGCCTTATACAATGAGCAGTTCTTC,CASSIPGLALYNEQFF
TRBD1,TRBV10-2,.,TRBJ2-2,TGCGCCAGCAGGGGACAGTCGAACACCGGGGAGCTGTTTTTT,CASRGQSNTGELFF
.,TRBV11-2,.,TRBJ2-3,TGTGCCAGCAGCTTTTCGGGGGCAGATACGCAGTATTTT,CASSFSGADTQYF
TRBD2,TRBV5-1,.,TRBJ2-1,TGCGCCAGCAGCCCCGGGACTAGGTCCTACAATGAGCAGTTCTTC,CASSPGTRSYNEQFF
.,TRBV28,.,TRBJ2-1,TGTGCCAGCAGGACCGGAGGGCCATACAATGAGCAGTTCTTC,CASRTGGPYNEQFF
.,TRBV7-2,.,TRBJ1-1,TGTGCCAGCAGCTTAGTCGACAGTAGAAGGACTGAAGCTTTCTTT,CASSLVDSRRTEAFF
.,TRBV3-1/TRBV3-2,.,TRBJ2-1,TGTGCCAGCAGCCATCCCAAAAAAACCCATGGTGGGAGCGATGAGCAGTTCTTC,CASSHPKKTHGGSDEQFF
TRBD1,TRBV19,.,TRBJ1-2,TGTGCCAGTAGTATCCGACAGGGGGAAAAGGGTGGCTACACCTTC,CASSIRQGEKGGYTF
.,TRBV5-1,once,TRBJ2-3,TGCGCCAGCAGCTTAGTCGCGTCGGCAGATACGCAGTATTTT,CASSLVASADTQYF
.,TRBV6-5,once,TRBJ2-7,TGTGCCAGCACCGGGAGAGGGTACACCTACGAGCAGTACTTC,CASTGRGYTYEQYF
TRBD1,TRBV5-6,.,TRBJ1-2,TGTGCCAGCAGCTTGAGAGGACAGGGCTATGGCTACACCTTC,CASSLRGQGYGYTF
TRBD1,TRBV6-2/TRBV6-3,.,TRBJ1-1,TGTGCCAGCAGTACCACAGGGGGCCAAACTGAAGCTTTCTTT,CASSTTGGQTEAFF
.,TRBV12-3/TRBV12-4,.,TRBJ1-2,TGTGCCAGCAGTTTCGGCGGCTATGGCTACACCTTC,CASSFGGYGYTF
.,TRBV7-9,.,TRBJ2-1,TGTGCCAGCAGCCCCACCGGGGGGACACTCAGAGAGCAGTTCTTC,CASSPTGGTLREQFF
TRBD1,TRBV30,.,TRBJ1-2,TGTGCCTGGAGAGTGGACAGGGGACGTGGCTACACCTTC,CAWRVDRGRGYTF
.,TRBV29-1,.,TRBJ2-3,TGCAGCGTTGAAGTAGCTAGCACAGATACGCAGTATTTT,CSVEVASTDTQYF